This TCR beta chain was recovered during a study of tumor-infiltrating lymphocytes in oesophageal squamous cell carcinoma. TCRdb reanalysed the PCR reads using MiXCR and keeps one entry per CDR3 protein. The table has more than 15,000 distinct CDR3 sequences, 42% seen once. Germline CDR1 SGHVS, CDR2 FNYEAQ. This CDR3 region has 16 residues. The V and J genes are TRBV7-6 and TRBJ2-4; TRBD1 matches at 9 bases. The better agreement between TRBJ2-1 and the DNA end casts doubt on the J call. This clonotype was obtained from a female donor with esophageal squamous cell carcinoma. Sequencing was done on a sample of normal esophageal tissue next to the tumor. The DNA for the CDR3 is TGTGCCAGCAGCTTAGCGGTCGGGACAGGGCTAAATGAGCAGTTCTTC. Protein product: CASSLAVGTGLNEQFF.